Below are 27 T cell receptor beta chains sequenced from a single sample in a study of shared clonotypes between healthy human individuals. Libraries were prepared by immunoSEQ multiplex PCR; TCRdb keeps only in-frame clonotypes and omits some of them. The sample carries approximately 740,000 clones, 80% to 95% recorded once. Terminally differentiated effector memory CD45RA+ cells were excluded from the naive CD8 cells, which were CD45RO-negative and positively selected for CCR7. Sequenced sample: naive CD8+ T cells sorted from blood. The receptors originated from a man younger than 45 in good health.

This chain connects TRBV7-6 to TRBJ1-5, with TRBD1 matching over 8 bases. V was pared by 1 base and J by 2 bases, with 10 bases of the junction left unmatched. CDR3 length equals 18 residues. CDR1 and CDR2 (germline): SGHVS, FNYEAQ. The CDR3 spells CASSLDRGGSHGNQPQHF. The CDR3 nucleotides read TGTGCCAGCAGCTTAGACAGGGGGGGAAGTCATGGCAATCAGCCCCAGCATTTT.

In this sample, this clone turned up a few times. The chain is built from TRBV5-4 and TRBJ2-2; no clear D gene. CDR3 size: 13 residues. Trimming removed 2 bases from V and 2 bases from J, with 4 bases in between. The germline V gene encodes CDR1 SGHNT and CDR2 YYREEE (reference sequence). This CDR3 reads CASSLPNTGELFF. As DNA, the CDR3 is TGTGCCAGCAGCTTACCAAACACCGGGGAGCTGTTTTTT.

The CDR3 sequence is CSVRRGTGSYEQYF. CDR3 DNA: TGCAGCGTTCGTAGGGGGACAGGGTCCTACGAGCAGTACTTC. The chain is built from TRBV29-1 and TRBJ2-7; 9 bases are shared with TRBD1. Germline assignment: CDR1 SQVTM and CDR2 ANQGSEA. After removal of 5 bases from V and 1 base from J, the junction contained 6 bases not matched to a gene. The CDR3 covers 14 residues.

The gene calls are TRBV5-1 and TRBJ1-1; D perhaps matches TRBD1 (5 bases). V dropped 8 bases and J dropped 3 bases, with 20 bases sitting between them. This CDR3 contains 15 residues. Germline V gives CDR1 SGHRS, CDR2 YFSETQ. This CDR3 is CASAPVGEGHTEAFF. As DNA, the CDR3 is TGCGCCAGTGCACCCGTAGGGGAAGGTCACACTGAAGCTTTCTTT.

Concerning this clone: At one boundary the junction diverges from the germline segment, which might be a read error. J is TRBJ2-2 and V is TRBV9, with D possibly TRBD2 on 8 matching bases. The germline gives CDR1 SGDLS, CDR2 YYNGEE. The CDR3 contains 18 residues. CDR3 DNA: TGTGCCCGCAGCCCAGGGGGGGGTAGCGGGACCTACACCGGGGAGCTGTTTTTT. This gives the protein CARSPGGGSGTYTGELFF.

The V call is TRBV27, the J call TRBJ2-7; D is ambiguous. The germline V gene has CDR1 MNHEY and CDR2 SMNVEV (reference sequence). V was shortened by 3 bases and J by 0 bases, with 15 bases between the two germline ends. The CDR3 totals 16 residues. The CDR3 coding sequence is TGTGCCAGCAGTTTGACTCCCTCTGAGAGCTCCTACGAGCAGTACTTC. As protein: CASSLTPSESSYEQYF.

The V and J genes are TRBV5-6 and TRBJ2-1, with TRBD1 matching 7 bases. Germline V gene sequence: CDR1 SGHDT, CDR2 YYEEEE. Unmatched junction bases numbered 8, after V lost 4 bases and J lost 4 bases. The CDR3 spans 15 residues. CDR3 DNA: TGTGCCAGCAGCCTACGGGACAGAATTTACAATGAGCAGTTCTTC. Translating it yields CASSLRDRIYNEQFF.

The chain is built from TRBV6-5 and TRBJ2-3; D is uncertain. V lost 2 bases, J lost 4 bases, and 13 bases lay in between. The CDR3 length is 15 residues. Germline V gene sequence: CDR1 MNHEY, CDR2 SVGAGI. The CDR3 coding sequence is TGTGCCAGCAGTTACCTTTTTTCGCGACCAGATACGCAGTATTTT. Translation gives CASSYLFSRPDTQYF.

The V call is TRBV27, the J call TRBJ2-7; 10 bases align to TRBD2. The CDR3 runs to 16 residues. Germline loops: CDR1 MNHEY, CDR2 SMNVEV (reference sequence). V was clipped by 6 bases and J by 8 bases; unmatched bases: 16. CDR3 DNA: TGTGCCAGCAGCCGGGTCTGGGCTAGCGGGAGTGAGAAGCAGTACTTC. Translated, it gives CASSRVWASGSEKQYF.

This clone was found once. This same CDR3 is encoded by further DNA sequences in the sample. The V and J genes are TRBV27 and TRBJ2-7; tentatively, D is TRBD1 (6 bases). CDR3 length: 13 residues. Germline V CDR1 and CDR2: MNHEY, SMNVEV (reference sequence). With 6 bases removed from V and 3 bases from J, the gap between germline ends came to 12 bases. The CDR3 loop is CASSLTGNYEQYF. The CDR3 bases are TGTGCCAGCAGCCTAACAGGGAACTACGAGCAGTACTTC.

In the case of this clone: Other DNA sequences from this sample encode an identical CDR3 as well. The chain couples TRBV7-9 to TRBJ2-3; D call uncertain. Germline V CDR1 and CDR2: SEHNR, FQNEAQ (reference sequence). V was clipped by 2 bases and J by 4 bases, with 7 bases between them. The CDR3 totals 13 residues. CDR3 nucleotide sequence: TGTGCCAGCAGCTTATCTTCCCCAGATACGCAGTATTTT. Protein product: CASSLSSPDTQYF.

This chain joins TRBV27 and TRBJ1-2; D is uncertain. V shed 0 bases and J shed 8 bases, with 13 bases lying between them. The CDR3 sequence is 14 residues long. Germline V gene sequence: CDR1 MNHEY, CDR2 SMNVEV (reference sequence). CDR3 amino acids: CASSLSRATRGYTF. DNA for the CDR3: TGTGCCAGCAGTTTATCGAGGGCAACTCGGGGCTACACCTTC.

The chain is built from TRBV29-1 and TRBJ2-1; 16 nucleotides align to TRBD2. The junction had 9 bases not matched to a gene; V was cut back by 5 bases and J by 8 bases. Germline loops: CDR1 SQVTM, CDR2 ANQGSEA. The CDR3 spans 16 residues. The CDR3 DNA sequence: TGCAGCGTTTTGGGACTAGCGGGAGGGCCTGTATATGAGCAGTTCTTC. Amino acids: CSVLGLAGGPVYEQFF.

The chain employs TRBV2 and TRBJ2-7; D is perhaps TRBD2 (6 bases). Between the trimmed V and J ends, which lost 0 bases and 2 bases, there was a span of 11 bases. CDR1 SNHLY and CDR2 FYNNEI come from the germline V gene. The CDR3 is 15 residues long. This CDR3 is CASSEARDFAYEQYF. The CDR3 coding sequence is TGTGCCAGCAGTGAAGCCCGGGACTTCGCCTACGAGCAGTACTTC.

Regarding this clone: Other DNA sequences of this sample code for an identical CDR3. The chain employs TRBV5-8 and TRBJ1-1; 8 bases align to TRBD1. The germline V gene encodes CDR1 SGHTS and CDR2 YDEGEE. V gave up 4 bases and J gave up 4 bases; unmatched junction bases: 6. The CDR3 covers 14 residues. CDR3 amino acids: CASSLGTGGTEAFF. The CDR3 bases are TGTGCCAGCAGCCTAGGGACAGGCGGCACTGAAGCTTTCTTT. The entire variable domain, with the rest obtained from reference TRBV5-8 and TRBJ1-1, is as follows: EAGVTQSPTHLIKTRGQQATLRCSPISGHTSVYWYQQALGLGLQFLLWYDEGEERNRGNFPPRFSGRQFPNYSSELNVNALELEDSALYLCASSLGTGGTEAFFGQGTRLTVV.

The V call is TRBV7-6, the J call TRBJ2-7; D not resolved. The V gene lost 10 bases and the J gene lost 0 bases, with 7 bases spanning the gap. The length of the CDR3 is 11 residues. Germline CDR1 reads SGHVS; CDR2 reads FNYEAQ. This CDR3 reads CAITDSYEQYF. CDR3 DNA: TGTGCCATCACAGACTCCTACGAGCAGTACTTC.

The V gene is TRBV7-6, the J gene TRBJ2-1, with 7 bases aligning to TRBD2. The CDR3 is 16 residues long. V shed 5 bases, J shed 8 bases, and the junction held 15 bases outside the gene matches. Germline loops: CDR1 SGHVS, CDR2 FNYEAQ. The CDR3 nucleotides are TGTGCCAGCAGCAATAGCTGGGGGGGAGGTAGGGATGAGCAGTTCTTC. Translating gives CASSNSWGGGRDEQFF.

DNA of the CDR3: TGTGCCAGCAGCTTACTTACAGGCACAGATACGCAGTATTTT. Encoded protein: CASSLLTGTDTQYF. The gene calls are TRBV7-8 and TRBJ2-3; the D is unclear. Germline CDR1 and CDR2: SGHVS and FQNEAQ. CDR3 size: 14 residues. The V gene lost 2 bases and the J gene lost 1 base, with 7 bases spanning the gap.

The rearrangement links TRBV7-8 to TRBJ2-1; 16 bases match TRBD2. The CDR3 consists of 15 residues. After removal of 5 bases from V and 12 bases from J, the junction contained 7 bases not matched to a gene. In germline, CDR1 is SGHVS, CDR2 FQNEAQ. The CDR3 loop reads CASSAGTSGRAGQFF. CDR3 DNA: TGTGCCAGCAGCGCCGGGACTAGCGGGAGGGCCGGGCAGTTCTTC.

V and J are TRBV28 and TRBJ2-3, with 12 bases matching TRBD2. There are 18 residues in the CDR3. With V trimmed by 2 bases and J by 2 bases, 8 bases remained unmatched. Germline loops: CDR1 MDHEN, CDR2 SYDVKM. The CDR3 reads CASSLVLAGGTITDTQYF. The CDR3 coding sequence is TGTGCCAGCAGTTTAGTGCTAGCGGGAGGGACTATCACAGATACGCAGTATTTT.

The chain carries TRBV7-9 and TRBJ2-5, with 14 bases lining up with TRBD2. The CDR3 contains 17 residues. Trimming took 4 bases from V and 4 from J; bases not matched to a gene: 8. Germline V gives CDR1 SEHNR, CDR2 FQNEAQ (reference sequence). For the CDR3, the DNA is TGTGCCAGCAGCTCGGGACTAGCGGGAGTAGGCGGAGAGACCCAGTACTTC. Amino acids: CASSSGLAGVGGETQYF.

The gene calls are TRBV9 and TRBJ1-4, with 9 positions matching TRBD1. The V and J ends lost 3 bases and 5 bases, in that order; junction bases with no gene match: 5. This CDR3 has 15 residues. The germline V gene encodes CDR1 SGDLS and CDR2 YYNGEE. The CDR3 is CASSGTGTGNEKLFF. DNA of the CDR3: TGTGCCAGCAGCGGTACCGGGACAGGGAATGAAAAACTGTTTTTT.

The J gene is TRBJ2-2, the V gene TRBV7-9; the match to TRBD2 covers 8 bases. CDR1 and CDR2 from the germline V gene are SEHNR and FQNEAQ (reference sequence). With 5 bases clipped from V and 2 bases from J, the junction kept 7 bases outside the gene matches. The CDR3 loop spans 16 amino acids. The CDR3, as DNA: TGTGCCAGCAGCCCTACTAGCGGCGCAAACACCGGGGAGCTGTTTTTT. Its translation is CASSPTSGANTGELFF.

The chain recombines TRBV5-6 with TRBJ1-1, with D possibly TRBD1 on 6 matching bases. Germline-derived CDR1 and CDR2 are SGHDT and YYEEEE. The germline V and J ends were trimmed by 2 bases and 1 base, with 12 bases remaining between them. This CDR3 has 15 residues. CDR3 region: CASSLAGHGNTEAFF. The CDR3 nucleotides are TGTGCCAGCAGCTTAGCGGGACACGGGAACACTGAAGCTTTCTTT.

The V and J genes are TRBV27 and TRBJ2-7, with D uncertain. V lost 5 bases to trimming and J lost 9 bases, with 11 bases between them. The germline gives CDR1 MNHEY, CDR2 SMNVEV (reference sequence). The CDR3 has 11 amino acids. The CDR3 sequence is CASSGERRQYF. The CDR3 coding sequence is TGTGCCAGCAGTGGGGAACGTCGGCAGTACTTC.

The rearrangement uses TRBV5-1 and TRBJ2-7; D unresolved. Deletions cut 2 bases from V and 2 bases from J, with 8 bases between. The germline V gene has CDR1 SGHRS and CDR2 YFSETQ. The CDR3 has 13 residues. The CDR3 here is CASSLAAAYEQYF. CDR3 bases: TGCGCCAGCAGCTTAGCAGCCGCCTACGAGCAGTACTTC.

The chain combines TRBV27 with TRBJ1-1, with 10 bases that match TRBD1. The junction had 9 bases not matched to a gene; V was cut back by 4 bases and J by 4 bases. The CDR3 totals 16 residues. CDR1 MNHEY and CDR2 SMNVEV come from the germline V gene (reference sequence). Here the CDR3 DNA reads TGTGCCAGCAGTTCCCTTCGCCGGACAGGGGGCACTGAAGCTTTCTTT. It is translated as CASSSLRRTGGTEAFF.